The 19 T cell receptor beta chains listed next were all sequenced from one sample in a study. TCRdb re-called the 5' RACE reads with MiXCR, one entry per CDR3 protein. The data show 60,000 to 65,000 distinct CDR3 sequences, about 22% seen once. Sample: memory CD4+ T cells sorted from a lymph node. Specified subset: memory CD4+ T cells, CD4+CD45RO+CD25-. The receptors were gathered from a female donor with breast cancer.

In this sample, this clonotype turned up many times. The genes are TRBV6-5 and TRBJ1-3, with TRBD1 identical over 8 bases. Looked up from germline, CDR1 is MNHEY and CDR2 is SVGAGI. The length of the CDR3 is 13 residues. With V trimmed by 8 bases and J by 4 bases, 4 bases remained unmatched. The CDR3 region has the DNA TGTGCCAGCTCCGACAGGGGCGGAAACACCATATATTTT. It translates to CASSDRGGNTIYF.

For this clonotype: Given the absence of the conserved phenylalanine or tryptophan at the CDR3 end, a read error is likely. The chain has TRBV20-1 and TRBJ2-1; D not resolved. Germline-derived CDR1 and CDR2 are DFQATT and SNEGSKA (reference sequence). V was trimmed by 6 bases and J by 0 bases, leaving 9 bases between them. There are 13 residues in the CDR3. CDR3 in amino acids: CSAKSSSYNEQFS. The CDR3 nucleotides read TGCAGTGCAAAATCAAGCTCCTACAATGAGCAGTTCTCC.

A note on this clonotype: A read error may produce the germline difference seen at one junction end. CDR3 protein: CASSIRLAEDTQYF. The CDR3 DNA reads as TGTGCTAGTAGTATACGACTAGCGGAGGATACGCAGTATTTT. The J gene is TRBJ2-3, the V gene TRBV19; TRBD2 matches 9 bases. There are 14 residues in the CDR3. CDR1 LNHDA and CDR2 SQIVND come from the germline V gene (reference sequence).

The V and J genes are TRBV27 and TRBJ2-3, with 13 bases lining up with TRBD2. Germline-derived CDR1 and CDR2 are MNHEY and SMNVEV (reference sequence). Germline trimming cut 0 bases from V and 5 bases from J; bases unmatched to any gene: 8. The CDR3 length is 18 residues. Here the CDR3 reads CASSLSSGLAGEIDTQYF. The DNA of the CDR3 is TGTGCCAGCAGTTTATCCTCCGGACTAGCGGGAGAGATAGATACGCAGTATTTT.

The gene calls are TRBV12-3 or TRBV12-4 and TRBJ2-7; D not certain. CDR3 length: 12 amino acids. Trimming removed 6 bases at V and 0 bases at J, with 6 bases between. As DNA, the CDR3 is TGTGCCAGCAGCATGAGCTCCTACGAGCAGTACTTC. This translates into CASSMSSYEQYF.

J is TRBJ1-1 and V is TRBV7-2; weak D call: TRBD1 (6 bases). The CDR3 sequence is 14 residues long. The V end was cut by 6 bases, the J end by 1 base, with 12 bases between. Per germline, CDR1 SGHTA and CDR2 FQGNSA. The CDR3 nucleotides are TGTGCCAGCAGGCCCGGACAGCCGAACACTGAAGCTTTCTTT. Residues: CASRPGQPNTEAFF.

The rearrangement links TRBV7-9 to TRBJ2-1; no clear D. Trimming left V 1 base short and J 2 bases short, with 12 bases between. This CDR3 is built from 16 residues. Looked up from germline, CDR1 is SEHNR and CDR2 is FQNEAQ (reference sequence). CDR3 sequence: CASSLVRPVAYNEQFF. The CDR3 bases are TGTGCCAGCAGCTTAGTTCGACCAGTAGCCTACAATGAGCAGTTCTTC.

This rearrangement joins TRBV20-1 to TRBJ2-3; 7 bases agree with TRBD1. The CDR3 is made up of 12 amino acids. Germline-derived CDR1 and CDR2 are DFQATT and SNEGSKA (reference sequence). V lost 5 bases, J lost 8 bases, and 7 bases stayed unmatched. DNA of the CDR3: TGCAGTGCTGCAGACAGGGTGCGTACGCAGTATTTT. The encoded protein is CSAADRVRTQYF.

The rearrangement links TRBV5-1 to TRBJ2-3; no reliable D call. The CDR3 consists of 16 residues. CDR1 is SGHRS and CDR2 is YFSETQ in the germline V gene. V lost 0 bases, J lost 1 base, and 12 bases lay in between. Here the CDR3 reads CASSLGPPGGTDTQYF. CDR3 nucleotide sequence: TGCGCCAGCAGCTTGGGGCCCCCTGGAGGCACAGATACGCAGTATTTT. Drawing the rest from reference TRBV5-1 and TRBJ2-3, the complete variable domain is KAGVTQTPRYLIKTRGQQVTLSCSPISGHRSVSWYQQTPGQGLQFLFEYFSETQRNKGNFPGRFSGRQFSNSRSEMNVSTLELGDSALYLCASSLGPPGGTDTQYFGPGTRLTVL.

The chain has TRBV5-1 and TRBJ2-7; D gene ambiguous. This CDR3 comprises 14 residues. Trimming cost V 0 bases and J 1 base, with 8 bases left between them. Germline CDR1 reads SGHRS; CDR2 reads YFSETQ. The CDR3 is CASSLDQESYEQYF. CDR3 coding DNA: TGCGCCAGCAGCTTGGATCAGGAGTCCTACGAGCAGTACTTC.

Turning to this clonotype: A read error is possible here, since a much larger clone lies one base away. V and J are TRBV5-1 and TRBJ1-1, with D uncertain. The V gene's germline CDR1 is SGHRS and CDR2 YFSETQ. The CDR3 spans 13 residues. V lost 4 bases, J lost 4 bases, and 11 bases lay in between. The CDR3 sequence is CASSEHVTTEAFF. CDR3 coding DNA: TGCGCCAGCAGCGAACATGTGACCACTGAAGCTTTCTTT.

CDR3 DNA: TGTGCCAGCACGGGAACCCTGAACACTGAAGCTTTCTTT. Protein sequence: CASTGTLNTEAFF. The chain uses TRBV19 and TRBJ1-1; D is unresolved. Deletions cut 9 bases from V and 0 bases from J, with 11 bases between. Germline V lookup: CDR1 LNHDA, CDR2 SQIVND (reference sequence). The CDR3 covers 13 residues.

This clonotype was detected a few times. The chain carries TRBV18 and TRBJ2-5; a weak D match, TRBD2 (6 bases). CDR1 and CDR2 from the germline V gene are KGHSH and LQKENI. V lost 4 bases, J lost 2 bases, and 8 bases lay in between. The CDR3 length is 13 residues. In nucleotides, the CDR3 is TGTGCCAGCTCACGCGGGGAACAAGAGACCCAGTACTTC. Its translation is CASSRGEQETQYF.

This clonotype was counted ten times or more. This chain uses TRBV5-1 with TRBJ2-5; 7 bases are a match to TRBD1. Germline V gene lookup returns CDR1 SGHRS and CDR2 YFSETQ. The CDR3 runs to 15 residues. V was pared by 1 base and J by 2 bases, with 5 bases of the junction left unmatched. In DNA form, the CDR3 reads TGCGCCAGCAGCTTGACTGGGACAGTTCAAGAGACCCAGTACTTC. This sequence encodes CASSLTGTVQETQYF.

This clonotype has only a few counts. The J gene is TRBJ2-3, the V gene TRBV28; the match to TRBD1 covers 9 bases. V gave up 6 bases and J gave up 4 bases; unmatched junction bases: 8. CDR3 size: 15 residues. CDR1 MDHEN and CDR2 SYDVKM come from the germline V gene. The CDR3 DNA follows: TGTGCCAGCAGACCGGGACAGGGAAGCTCAGATACGCAGTATTTT. Its protein product is CASRPGQGSSDTQYF. Full variable domain (missing parts from reference TRBV28 and TRBJ2-3): DVKVTQSSRYLVKRTGEKVFLECVQDMDHENMFWYRQDPGLGLRLIYFSYDVKMKEKGDIPEGYSVSREKKERFSLILESASTNQTSMYLCASRPGQGSSDTQYFGPGTRLTVL.

The V gene is TRBV28, the J gene TRBJ2-7; D remains unclear. There are 12 residues in the CDR3. Germline CDR1 and CDR2: MDHEN and SYDVKM. V was clipped by 5 bases and J by 1 base, with 6 bases between them. CDR3: CASSTPSYEQYF. CDR3 coding DNA: TGTGCCAGCAGTACGCCGTCCTACGAGCAGTACTTC.

The sample holds many counts of this clonotype. V usage is TRBV10-3 and J usage is TRBJ1-2, with D hard to call. Trimming cost V 5 bases and J 4 bases, with 14 bases left between them. Germline loops: CDR1 ENHRY, CDR2 SYGVKD. The CDR3 has 14 amino acids. CDR3 DNA sequence: TGTGCCATCAGTCAAGGAGTGAGGTTCTATGGCTACACCTTC. Translation gives CAISQGVRFYGYTF.

There are a few counts of this clonotype. The J gene is TRBJ1-2, the V gene TRBV5-1; perhaps TRBD1 as D (6 bases). With 2 bases removed from V and 6 bases from J, the gap between germline ends came to 11 bases. The CDR3 totals 13 residues. Germline V lookup: CDR1 SGHRS, CDR2 YFSETQ. The CDR3 spells CASSFPGADGYTF. The CDR3 region has the DNA TGCGCCAGCAGCTTTCCAGGGGCTGATGGCTACACCTTC.

In the case of this clonotype: One junction end disagrees with the germline gene, perhaps due to a read error. The V gene is TRBV20-1, the J gene TRBJ2-3; 12 bases are shared with TRBD2. This CDR3 spans 15 amino acids. CDR1 is DFQATT and CDR2 is SNEGSKA in the germline V gene (reference sequence). The CDR3 region has the DNA TGCAGTGCCTGTCTAGCGGGAGGGCGCACAGATACGCAGTACTTT. As protein: CSACLAGGRTDTQYF.